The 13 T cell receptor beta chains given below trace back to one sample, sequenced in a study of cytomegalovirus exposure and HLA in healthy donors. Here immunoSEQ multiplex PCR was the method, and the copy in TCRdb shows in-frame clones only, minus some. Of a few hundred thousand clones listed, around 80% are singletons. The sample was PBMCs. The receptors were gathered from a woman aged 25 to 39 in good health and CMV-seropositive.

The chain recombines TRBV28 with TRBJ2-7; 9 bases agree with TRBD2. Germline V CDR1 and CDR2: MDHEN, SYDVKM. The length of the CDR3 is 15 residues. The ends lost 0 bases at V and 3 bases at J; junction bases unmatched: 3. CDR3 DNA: TGTGCCAGCAGTTTATGGGCTAGCGGGAACTACGAGCAGTACTTC. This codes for CASSLWASGNYEQYF.

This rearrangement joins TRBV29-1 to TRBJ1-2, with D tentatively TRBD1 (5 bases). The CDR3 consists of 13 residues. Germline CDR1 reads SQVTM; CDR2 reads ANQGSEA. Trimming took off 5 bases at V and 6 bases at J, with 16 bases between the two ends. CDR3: CSVPWGEPDGYTF. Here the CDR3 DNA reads TGCAGCGTTCCTTGGGGGGAGCCCGATGGCTACACCTTC. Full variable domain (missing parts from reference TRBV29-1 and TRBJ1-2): SAVISQKPSRDICQRGTSLTIQCQVDSQVTMMFWYRQQPGQSLTLIATANQGSEATYESGFVIDKFPISRPNLTFSTLTVSNMSPEDSSIYLCSVPWGEPDGYTFGSGTRLTVV.

This chain's CDR3 is CASSYSGQGITEAFF. The CDR3 DNA is TGTGCCAGCAGTTACTCGGGTCAGGGTATCACTGAAGCTTTCTTT. This chain connects TRBV6-5 to TRBJ1-1; a weak D match, TRBD1 (5 bases). Germline CDR1 reads MNHEY; CDR2 reads SVGAGI. Trimming took 0 bases from V and 4 from J, leaving 12 bases between them. The CDR3 spans 15 residues.

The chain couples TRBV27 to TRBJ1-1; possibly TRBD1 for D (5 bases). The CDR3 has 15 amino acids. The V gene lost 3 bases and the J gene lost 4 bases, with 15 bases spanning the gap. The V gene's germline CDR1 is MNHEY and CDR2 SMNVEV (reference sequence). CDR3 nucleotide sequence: TGTGCCAGCAGTTTGGGCAGGGCTGGTTCCACTGAAGCTTTCTTT. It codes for CASSLGRAGSTEAFF.

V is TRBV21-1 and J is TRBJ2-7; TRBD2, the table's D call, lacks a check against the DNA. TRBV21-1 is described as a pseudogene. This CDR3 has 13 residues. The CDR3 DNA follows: TGTGCCAGCAGGGCTGGGAGGCGGAAAGGGCAGTACTTC. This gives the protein CASRAGRRKGQYF.

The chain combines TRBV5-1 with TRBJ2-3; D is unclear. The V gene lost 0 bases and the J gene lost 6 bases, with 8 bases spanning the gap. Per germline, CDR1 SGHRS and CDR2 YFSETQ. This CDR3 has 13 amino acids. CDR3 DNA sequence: TGCGCCAGCAGCTTGGGTATGAGGGATACGCAGTATTTT. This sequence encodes CASSLGMRDTQYF. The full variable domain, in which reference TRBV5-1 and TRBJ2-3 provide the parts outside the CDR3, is KAGVTQTPRYLIKTRGQQVTLSCSPISGHRSVSWYQQTPGQGLQFLFEYFSETQRNKGNFPGRFSGRQFSNSRSEMNVSTLELGDSALYLCASSLGMRDTQYFGPGTRLTVL.

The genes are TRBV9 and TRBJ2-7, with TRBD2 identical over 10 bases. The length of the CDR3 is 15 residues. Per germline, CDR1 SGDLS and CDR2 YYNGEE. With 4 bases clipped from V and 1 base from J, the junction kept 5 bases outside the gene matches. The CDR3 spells CASSPLAGVSYEQYF. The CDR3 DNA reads TGTGCCAGCAGCCCTCTAGCGGGAGTTTCCTACGAGCAGTACTTC.

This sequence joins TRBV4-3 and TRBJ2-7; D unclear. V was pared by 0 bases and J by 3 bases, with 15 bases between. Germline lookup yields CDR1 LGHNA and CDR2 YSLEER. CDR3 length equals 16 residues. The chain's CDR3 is CASSQEPATHHYEQYF. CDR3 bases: TGCGCCAGCAGCCAAGAACCAGCTACACACCACTACGAGCAGTACTTC.

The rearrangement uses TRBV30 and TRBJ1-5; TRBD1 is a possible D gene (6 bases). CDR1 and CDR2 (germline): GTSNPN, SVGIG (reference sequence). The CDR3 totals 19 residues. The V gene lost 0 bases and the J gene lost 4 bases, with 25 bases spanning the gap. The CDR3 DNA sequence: TGTGCCTGGAGTGTAGGGGGGGCGCGGGGTTTTGGGGAAAATCAGCCCCAGCATTTT. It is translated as CAWSVGGARGFGENQPQHF.

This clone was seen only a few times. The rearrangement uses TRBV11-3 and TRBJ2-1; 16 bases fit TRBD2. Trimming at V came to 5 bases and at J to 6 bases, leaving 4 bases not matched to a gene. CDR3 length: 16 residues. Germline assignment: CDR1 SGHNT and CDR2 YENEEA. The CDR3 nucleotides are TGTGCCAGCAGCCGAGGGACTAGCGGGAGGGGCAATGAGCAGTTCTTC. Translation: CASSRGTSGRGNEQFF.

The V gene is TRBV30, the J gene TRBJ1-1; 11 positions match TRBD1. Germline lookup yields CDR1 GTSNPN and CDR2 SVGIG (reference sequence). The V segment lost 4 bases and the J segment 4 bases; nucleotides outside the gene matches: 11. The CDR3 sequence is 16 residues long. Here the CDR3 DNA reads TGTGCCTGGATCAATCCGGGACAGGGGGGTGTCACTGAAGCTTTCTTT. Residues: CAWINPGQGGVTEAFF.

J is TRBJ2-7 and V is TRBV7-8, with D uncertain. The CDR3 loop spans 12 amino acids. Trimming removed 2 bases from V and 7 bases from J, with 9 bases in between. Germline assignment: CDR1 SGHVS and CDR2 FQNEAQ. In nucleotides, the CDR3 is TGTGCCAGCAGCTTAACGGTTAGGGAGCAGTACTTC. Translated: CASSLTVREQYF.

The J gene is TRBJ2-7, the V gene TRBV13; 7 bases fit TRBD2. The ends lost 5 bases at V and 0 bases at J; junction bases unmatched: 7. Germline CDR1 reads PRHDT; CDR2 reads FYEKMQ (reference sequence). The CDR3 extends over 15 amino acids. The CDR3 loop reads CASSPSAGSSYEQYF. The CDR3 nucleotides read TGTGCCAGCAGCCCCTCAGCGGGGTCCTCCTACGAGCAGTACTTC.